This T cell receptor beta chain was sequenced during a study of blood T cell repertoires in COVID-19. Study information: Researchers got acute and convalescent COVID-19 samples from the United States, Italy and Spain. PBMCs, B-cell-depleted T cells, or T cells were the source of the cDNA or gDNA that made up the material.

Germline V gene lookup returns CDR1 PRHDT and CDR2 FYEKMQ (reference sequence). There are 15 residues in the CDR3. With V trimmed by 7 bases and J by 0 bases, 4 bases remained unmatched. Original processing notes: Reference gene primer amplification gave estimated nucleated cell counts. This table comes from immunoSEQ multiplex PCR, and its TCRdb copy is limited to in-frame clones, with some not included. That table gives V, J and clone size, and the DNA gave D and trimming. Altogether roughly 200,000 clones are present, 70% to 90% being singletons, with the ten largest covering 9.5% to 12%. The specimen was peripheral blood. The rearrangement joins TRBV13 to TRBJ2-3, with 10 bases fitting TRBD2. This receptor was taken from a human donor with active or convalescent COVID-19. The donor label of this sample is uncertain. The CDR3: CASTLTSGSTDTQYF. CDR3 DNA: TGTGCCAGCACTCTGACTAGCGGGAGCACAGATACGCAGTATTTT. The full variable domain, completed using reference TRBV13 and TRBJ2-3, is AAGVIQSPRHLIKEKRETATLKCYPIPRHDTVYWYQQGPGQDPQFLISFYEKMQSDKGSIPDRFSAQQFSDYHSELNMSSLELGDSALYFCASTLTSGSTDTQYFGPGTRLTVL.